Each of the 29 T cell receptor beta chains below was sequenced from the same sample in a study of T cells of healthy individuals. TCRdb re-called the 5' RACE reads through MiXCR, storing one row per CDR3 protein. The table has tens of thousands of distinct CDR3 sequences, 4% to 5.5% seen once. Receptors were obtained from a human donor in good health.

The CDR3 here is CASSPGTTTEAFF. Here the CDR3 DNA reads TGTGCCAGCAGCCCCGGGACTACCACTGAAGCTTTCTTT. This rearrangement joins TRBV12-3 or TRBV12-4 to TRBJ1-1; TRBD1 is a possible D gene (5 bases). There are 13 residues in the CDR3. Trimming took 6 bases from V and 4 from J, leaving 12 bases between them.

This clonotype was observed at least ten times. The gene calls are TRBV4-3 and TRBJ2-7; 7 bases agree with TRBD2. The CDR3 length is 17 residues. After removal of 1 base from V and 3 bases from J, the junction contained 12 bases not matched to a gene. The germline V gene encodes CDR1 LGHNA and CDR2 YSLEER. The CDR3 loop is CASSQGVWRELGYEQYF. The CDR3, as DNA: TGCGCCAGCAGCCAAGGAGTTTGGCGGGAGTTGGGCTACGAGCAGTACTTC.

CDR3 nucleotide sequence: TGCAGTGCTAGAGGACAGCGGGGCACAGATACGCAGTATTTT. Translation: CSARGQRGTDTQYF. This chain links TRBV20-1 with TRBJ2-3, with a tentative D call TRBD2 (6 bases). The CDR3 extends over 14 amino acids. The germline CDR1 and CDR2 sequences are DFQATT and SNEGSKA (reference sequence). V dropped 1 base and J dropped 1 base, with 9 bases sitting between them.

This clonotype was counted ten times or more. This chain links TRBV4-2 with TRBJ1-2; TRBD1 matches at 8 bases. Trimming cost V 5 bases and J 5 bases; bases outside gene matches: 7. The CDR3 covers 14 residues. Germline V CDR1 and CDR2: LGHNA, YNFKEQ. CDR3 nucleotide sequence: TGTGCCAGCAGCTCTTCGGACAGGGCTTATGGCTACACCTTC. This encodes CASSSSDRAYGYTF.

This clonotype was observed at least ten times. DNA of the CDR3: TGTGCCAGCAGCTCCTTAGCGGGAGGTTTGGATGAGCAGTTCTTC. Translation: CASSSLAGGLDEQFF. The V gene is TRBV7-8, the J gene TRBJ2-1; TRBD2 matches at 10 bases. CDR1 is SGHVS, CDR2 FQNEAQ, per germline. The CDR3 covers 15 residues. With V trimmed by 4 bases and J by 8 bases, 8 bases remained unmatched.

This clonotype has just a few counts. The chain combines TRBV7-2 with TRBJ1-1; D is undetermined. Germline V gives CDR1 SGHTA, CDR2 FQGNSA. CDR3 length: 15 residues. Trimming took 5 bases from V and 1 from J, leaving 14 bases between them. The CDR3 DNA is TGTGCCAGCAGCAAACAGATCGTAAAGAACACTGAAGCTTTCTTT. It codes for CASSKQIVKNTEAFF.

This clonotype was recorded at least ten times. V gene TRBV2 combines with J gene TRBJ1-5; a weak D match, TRBD1 (5 bases). Trimming shortened V by 4 bases and J by 1 base, and 11 bases separated the two germline ends. Per germline, CDR1 SNHLY and CDR2 FYNNEI. This CDR3 is built from 15 residues. CDR3 sequence: CASSVRGGSNQPQHF. In DNA, the CDR3 is TGTGCCAGCAGTGTGAGGGGTGGCAGCAATCAGCCCCAGCATTTT.

This clonotype was seen many times. A read error may produce the germline difference seen at one junction end. The chain combines TRBV20-1 with TRBJ2-1; D is uncertain. Germline V gene data show CDR1 as DFQATT and CDR2 as SNEGSKA (reference sequence). The CDR3 loop spans 11 amino acids. In DNA form, the CDR3 reads TGCAGTGCTACCCGACAATGGGCTTGGGTCTTC. Protein product: CSATRQWAWVF.

The sample holds many counts of this clonotype. The gene calls are TRBV14 and TRBJ2-7; 7 bases fit TRBD1. The CDR3 length is 14 residues. Germline V gives CDR1 SGHDN, CDR2 FVKESK. The V segment lost 3 bases and the J segment 1 base; nucleotides outside the gene matches: 3. The CDR3 DNA sequence: TGTGCCAGCAGCCACCCCAGGGGGTCCTACGAGCAGTACTTC. The encoded protein is CASSHPRGSYEQYF.

This clonotype was seen many times. The chain is built from TRBV29-1 and TRBJ2-1, with TRBD1 matching over 8 bases. The CDR3 length is 14 residues. The V gene's germline CDR1 is SQVTM and CDR2 ANQGSEA. V trimming: 3 bases; J trimming: 0 bases; junction bases outside the gene matches: 1. CDR3 loop: CSVDDRGSYNEQFF. The DNA of the CDR3 is TGCAGCGTTGACGACAGGGGCTCCTACAATGAGCAGTTCTTC.

This clonotype showed up many times. This sequence joins TRBV5-1 and TRBJ2-2, with D possibly TRBD2 on 5 matching bases. The CDR3 contains 14 residues. The V gene lost 0 bases and the J gene lost 8 bases, with 11 bases spanning the gap. CDR1 is SGHRS and CDR2 is YFSETQ in the germline V gene. The CDR3 DNA is TGCGCCAGCAGCTTGGCCGGAGGAGGAGGGGAGCTGTTTTTT. As protein: CASSLAGGGGELFF.

This clonotype was observed many times. The V and J genes are TRBV9 and TRBJ2-3; D may be TRBD2 (6 bases). Trimming took 2 bases from V and 5 from J, leaving 15 bases between them. Germline V gene sequence: CDR1 SGDLS, CDR2 YYNGEE. The CDR3 consists of 15 residues. CDR3 bases: TGTGCCAGCAGCGTTTTCCCTAGCGTCGAAGATACGCAGTATTTT. As protein: CASSVFPSVEDTQYF.

This clonotype occurred a few times. J is TRBJ2-6 and V is TRBV19; D unclear. Germline CDR1 is LNHDA and CDR2 is SQIVND (reference sequence). Trimming took off 3 bases at V and 2 bases at J, with 5 bases between the two ends. The CDR3 sequence is 14 residues long. CDR3 residues: CASSIAAGANVLTF. CDR3 DNA: TGTGCCAGTAGTATCGCAGCTGGGGCCAACGTCCTGACTTTC.

V is TRBV19 and J is TRBJ1-1; a possible D gene is TRBD1 (5 bases). The CDR3 consists of 14 residues. Germline V lookup: CDR1 LNHDA, CDR2 SQIVND (reference sequence). V shed 6 bases and J shed 7 bases, with 18 bases lying between them. DNA of the CDR3: TGTGCCAGTAGAATGGGACCCAGATCGGATGAAGCTTTCTTT. Protein: CASRMGPRSDEAFF.

This clonotype was observed at least ten times. V is TRBV3-1 and J is TRBJ1-2, with 8 bases lining up with TRBD1. The CDR3 sequence is 15 residues long. Germline CDR1 is LGHDT and CDR2 is YNNKEL (reference sequence). J lost 6 bases, V lost 4 bases, and 10 bases had no gene match. CDR3 residues: CASSLAYRGFHGYTF. The CDR3 nucleotides are TGTGCCAGCAGCCTCGCTTACAGGGGGTTCCATGGCTACACCTTC.

This clonotype has a count of ten or more. J is TRBJ1-1 and V is TRBV12-3 or TRBV12-4; D not resolved. Between the trimmed V and J ends, which lost 3 bases and 4 bases, there was a span of 12 bases. The CDR3 consists of 14 residues. CDR3 sequence: CASSLEGWGTEAFF. In DNA form, the CDR3 reads TGTGCCAGCAGTTTGGAGGGCTGGGGCACTGAAGCTTTCTTT.

This clonotype appeared many times. The V gene is TRBV5-5, the J gene TRBJ2-5, with D maybe TRBD2 (5 bases). CDR3 length: 16 residues. V was shortened by 1 base and J by 1 base, with 14 bases between the two germline ends. CDR1 is SGHKS and CDR2 is YYEKEE in the germline V gene (reference sequence). This CDR3 reads CASSLNPGSSQETQYF. The CDR3 nucleotides are TGTGCCAGCAGCTTGAATCCGGGATCGAGCCAAGAGACCCAGTACTTC.

The chain links TRBV19 to TRBJ2-6; either TRBD1 or TRBD2 may fit D (6 bases each). This CDR3 contains 14 residues. With 5 bases removed from V and 9 bases from J, the gap between germline ends came to 14 bases. Germline loops: CDR1 LNHDA, CDR2 SQIVND (reference sequence). As DNA, the CDR3 is TGTGCCAGTAGTCAACCCAGGGGAGGCAACGTCCTGACTTTC. Its translation is CASSQPRGGNVLTF.

The chain has TRBV14 and TRBJ2-1, with D perhaps TRBD1 (5 bases). V lost 1 base, J lost 15 bases, and 19 bases lay in between. CDR1 SGHDN and CDR2 FVKESK come from the germline V gene. The CDR3 spans 14 residues. The CDR3 DNA is TGTGCCAGCAGCCAAGGAAGACAGCCTGAACGTTGGTTCTTC. Translation: CASSQGRQPERWFF.

The chain is built from TRBV9 and TRBJ2-2; 11 nucleotides match TRBD2. J gave up 5 bases and V 2 bases, and 11 bases lay outside the gene matches. CDR3 length equals 18 residues. In germline, CDR1 is SGDLS, CDR2 YYNGEE. The DNA of the CDR3 is TGTGCCAGCAGCGTCGGGACTAGCGGAGGAGGGTATACCGGGGAGCTGTTTTTT. It translates to CASSVGTSGGGYTGELFF.

This clonotype was recorded only once. Compared with germline, one end of the junction differs, possibly owing to a read error. This chain links TRBV7-9 with TRBJ2-1, with D perhaps matching TRBD2 (5 bases). The germline CDR1 and CDR2 sequences are SEHNR and FQNEAQ (reference sequence). This CDR3 comprises 12 residues. CDR3 nucleotides: TGTGCCAACAGCTTATCACGGGGTGAGCAGTTCTTC. Translation gives CANSLSRGEQFF.

The V call is TRBV6-6, the J call TRBJ1-6; D gene unclear. CDR3 length: 16 residues. Germline CDR1 reads MNHNY; CDR2 reads SVGAGI (reference sequence). With 0 bases removed from V and 8 bases from J, the gap between germline ends came to 14 bases. Here the CDR3 reads CASSYSVRGQYSPLHF. The CDR3 DNA reads TGTGCCAGCAGTTACTCGGTCCGGGGTCAGTATTCACCCCTCCACTTT.

This clonotype was counted at least ten times. V gene TRBV5-1 combines with J gene TRBJ2-5; 8 positions agree with TRBD2. This CDR3 is built from 14 residues. Germline values: CDR1 SGHRS, CDR2 YFSETQ. V dropped 4 bases and J dropped 3; count of bases not matched to a gene: 5. In nucleotides, the CDR3 is TGCGCCAGCAGCCCGACTAGCGCGAAAGAGACCCAGTACTTC. This sequence encodes CASSPTSAKETQYF.

The chain has TRBV7-8 and TRBJ2-1, with D hard to call. V was shortened by 3 bases and J by 0 bases, with 21 bases between the two germline ends. This CDR3 spans 19 amino acids. Germline assignment: CDR1 SGHVS and CDR2 FQNEAQ. The CDR3 DNA is TGTGCCAGCAGCTTGCCCCGCTTCCTCCGCATGAGCTCCTACAATGAGCAGTTCTTC. This codes for CASSLPRFLRMSSYNEQFF.

This clonotype was detected many times. The rearrangement uses TRBV20-1 and TRBJ1-5; 10 bases are shared with TRBD1. Germline V lookup: CDR1 DFQATT, CDR2 SNEGSKA (reference sequence). V shed 6 bases and J 6 bases; nucleotides not matched to a gene: 5. The CDR3 sequence is 13 residues long. The CDR3 DNA sequence: TGCAGTGCCTGGACAGGGGGAAGTCAGCCCCAGCATTTT. It codes for CSAWTGGSQPQHF.

This clonotype appeared a few times. The V call is TRBV14, the J call TRBJ2-2; D is ambiguous. CDR3 length: 16 residues. Trimming removed 0 bases at V and 1 base at J, with 9 bases between. Germline CDR1 SGHDN, CDR2 FVKESK. The CDR3 region is CASSQEIGMNTGELFF. In DNA, the CDR3 is TGTGCCAGCAGCCAAGAAATAGGAATGAACACCGGGGAGCTGTTTTTT.

This chain uses TRBV12-3 or TRBV12-4 with TRBJ1-1, with D perhaps matching TRBD1 (6 bases). V lost 2 bases, J lost 6 bases, and 16 bases lay in between. This CDR3 comprises 15 residues. CDR3 in amino acids: CASSLSPRGYPEAFF. The CDR3 bases are TGTGCCAGCAGTTTATCGCCCAGGGGATACCCTGAAGCTTTCTTT.

This clonotype was found many times. Here the CDR3 DNA reads TGTGCCAGCTCACTGGGGACCTTAGACTACGAGCAGTACTTC. Translation gives CASSLGTLDYEQYF. V gene TRBV18 combines with J gene TRBJ2-7; either TRBD1 or TRBD2 may supply D (5 bases each). Germline CDR1 and CDR2: KGHSH and LQKENI. Trimming removed 4 bases from V and 3 bases from J, with 13 bases in between. This CDR3 is built from 14 residues.

This clonotype was detected many times. V gene TRBV4-3 combines with J gene TRBJ2-6, with D perhaps matching TRBD1 or TRBD2 (5 bases each). The germline V and J ends were trimmed by 0 bases and 5 bases, with 17 bases remaining between them. The CDR3 has 18 residues. Per the germline V gene, CDR1 is LGHNA and CDR2 is YSLEER. The DNA of the CDR3 is TGCGCCAGCAGCCAAGATGTATCCGGGGACCGTCGGGCCAACGTCCTGACTTTC. This encodes CASSQDVSGDRRANVLTF.